These 25 T cell receptor beta chains were sequenced from one sample in a study of blood T cell repertoires in COVID-19. Some clones are missing from TCRdb's copy, which holds only in-frame ones; the method was immunoSEQ multiplex PCR. The sample records about 260,000 clones, around nine tenths being singletons. The sequencing sample was made of peripheral blood. The receptors were sampled from a man aged 35 to 55 who had recovered from COVID-19.

The chain recombines TRBV18 with TRBJ2-3; the match to TRBD2 covers 9 bases. The CDR3 runs to 15 residues. Germline CDR1 KGHSH, CDR2 LQKENI. After removal of 6 bases from V and 0 bases from J, the junction contained 4 bases not matched to a gene. The CDR3 bases are TGTGCCAGCTCGGCTAGCGGGACCAGCACAGATACGCAGTATTTT. It specifies CASSASGTSTDTQYF.

The chain links TRBV25-1 to TRBJ2-7; D call uncertain. Trimming shortened V by 4 bases and J by 3 bases, and 4 bases separated the two germline ends. Germline values: CDR1 MGHDK, CDR2 SYGVNS. The length of the CDR3 is 11 residues. The CDR3 is CASSALYEQYF. The CDR3 DNA reads TGTGCCAGCAGTGCACTCTACGAGCAGTACTTC.

This sequence joins TRBV7-9 and TRBJ2-3; D may be TRBD1 (6 bases). Trimming removed 4 bases at V and 0 bases at J, with 14 bases between. The CDR3 runs to 16 residues. Germline V gene lookup returns CDR1 SEHNR and CDR2 FQNEAQ (reference sequence). CDR3 in DNA: TGTGCCAGCAGCTCCCTGGACAGAACTAGCACAGATACGCAGTATTTT. Translating gives CASSSLDRTSTDTQYF. The full variable domain, completed using reference TRBV7-9 and TRBJ2-3, is DTGVSQNPRHKITKRGQNVTFRCDPISEHNRLYWYRQTLGQGPEFLTYFQNEAQLEKSRLLSDRFSAERPKGSFSTLEIQRTEQGDSAMYLCASSSLDRTSTDTQYFGPGTRLTVL.

This chain uses TRBV2 with TRBJ2-2, with 10 bases lining up with TRBD2. Germline assignment: CDR1 SNHLY and CDR2 FYNNEI. The V gene end was trimmed by 5 bases and the J gene end by 7 bases; junction bases not matched to a gene: 10. CDR3 length equals 16 residues. The CDR3, as DNA: TGTGCCAGCAGTCCAGCGGGAGGGCCCGGGGGCGGGGAGCTGTTTTTT. This codes for CASSPAGGPGGGELFF. The full variable domain, rest sourced from reference TRBV2 and TRBJ2-2, is EPEVTQTPSHQVTQMGQEVILRCVPISNHLYFYWYRQILGQKVEFLVSFYNNEISEKSEIFDDQFSVERPDGSNFTLKIRSTKLEDSAMYFCASSPAGGPGGGELFFGEGSRLTVL.

V usage is TRBV7-9 and J usage is TRBJ2-1; D is unresolved. The CDR3 covers 13 residues. Germline CDR1 is SEHNR and CDR2 is FQNEAQ (reference sequence). Trimming left V 5 bases short and J 12 bases short, with 17 bases between. The CDR3 sequence: CASSPPSPVGQFF. The CDR3 DNA follows: TGTGCCAGCAGCCCTCCGAGCCCGGTTGGGCAGTTCTTC. Together with reference TRBV7-9 and TRBJ2-1, the CDR3 gives the full variable domain: DTGVSQNPRHKITKRGQNVTFRCDPISEHNRLYWYRQTLGQGPEFLTYFQNEAQLEKSRLLSDRFSAERPKGSFSTLEIQRTEQGDSAMYLCASSPPSPVGQFFGPGTRLTVL.

This chain links TRBV5-6 with TRBJ1-1; D unclear. This CDR3 is built from 13 residues. Deletions cut 2 bases from V and 1 base from J, with 6 bases between. Per germline, CDR1 SGHDT and CDR2 YYEEEE. CDR3 nucleotide sequence: TGTGCCAGCAGCTTTCCAAAGAACACTGAAGCTTTCTTT. Amino acid sequence: CASSFPKNTEAFF.

The V gene is TRBV2, the J gene TRBJ2-3; 13 bases map to TRBD2. V trimming: 6 bases; J trimming: 10 bases; junction bases outside the gene matches: 10. The CDR3 is 15 residues long. Germline values: CDR1 SNHLY, CDR2 FYNNEI. CDR3 nucleotides: TGTGCCAGCAGAGACGGGACTAGCGGGAATAGGGCGCAGTATTTT. The encoded protein is CASRDGTSGNRAQYF. The full variable domain, with the rest looked up from reference TRBV2 and TRBJ2-3, is EPEVTQTPSHQVTQMGQEVILRCVPISNHLYFYWYRQILGQKVEFLVSFYNNEISEKSEIFDDQFSVERPDGSNFTLKIRSTKLEDSAMYFCASRDGTSGNRAQYFGPGTRLTVL.

CDR3 coding DNA: TGTGCCAGCAGTGAAAGGGCCAGGGGAGAATCACCCCTCCACTTT. Translation: CASSERARGESPLHF. This chain links TRBV6-1 with TRBJ1-6; possibly TRBD1 for D (6 bases). Germline CDR1 is MNHNS and CDR2 is SASEGT. V dropped 2 bases and J dropped 10 bases, with 15 bases sitting between them. The CDR3 runs to 15 residues.

This rearrangement joins TRBV12-3 or TRBV12-4 to TRBJ2-4; the D is unclear. Trimming removed 7 bases at V and 0 bases at J, with 7 bases between. This CDR3 comprises 13 residues. The CDR3 reads CASKQLAKNIQYF. In DNA form, the CDR3 reads TGTGCCAGCAAACAGCTAGCCAAAAACATTCAGTACTTC.

The chain is built from TRBV7-2 and TRBJ1-2; 8 nucleotides align to TRBD1. Trimming took 4 bases from V and 4 from J; bases not matched to a gene: 5. CDR1 SGHTA and CDR2 FQGNSA come from the germline V gene. The CDR3 spans 14 residues. The CDR3 region has the DNA TGTGCCAGCAGCTCGGTCGGGACAGGCTATGGCTACACCTTC. It is translated as CASSSVGTGYGYTF.

The chain is built from TRBV4-3 and TRBJ1-5; D not certain. The CDR3 is 15 amino acids. V gave up 2 bases and J gave up 0 bases, with 8 bases separating them. CDR1 and CDR2 (germline): LGHNA, YSLEER. The chain's CDR3 is CASSQSHFSNQPQHF. In nucleotides, the CDR3 is TGCGCCAGCAGCCAATCCCACTTTAGCAATCAGCCCCAGCATTTT.

The sample holds a few counts of this clone. The V gene is TRBV6-4, the J gene TRBJ2-1; D is possibly TRBD1 (6 bases). The CDR3 spans 13 residues. Germline CDR1 MRHNA, CDR2 SNTAGT. V lost 2 bases, J lost 5 bases, and 7 bases lay in between. CDR3 coding DNA: TGTGCCAGCAGTGACCGGGACAACAATGAGCAGTTCTTC. Residues: CASSDRDNNEQFF.

The DNA for the CDR3 is TGTGCCAGCAGCGTATCTCCCCAAGAGACCCAGTACTTC. It is translated as CASSVSPQETQYF. This rearrangement joins TRBV9 to TRBJ2-5; D gene uncertain. V lost 1 base to trimming and J lost 1 base, with 5 bases between them. This CDR3 spans 13 amino acids. The germline V gene encodes CDR1 SGDLS and CDR2 YYNGEE.

The chain couples TRBV7-9 to TRBJ1-5; maybe TRBD1 (6 bases). Per the germline V gene, CDR1 is SEHNR and CDR2 is FQNEAQ (reference sequence). CDR3 length equals 16 residues. Trimming removed 1 base at V and 4 bases at J, with 14 bases between. The CDR3 protein is CASSLGAGVGNQPQHF. Here the CDR3 DNA reads TGTGCCAGCAGCTTAGGAGCAGGGGTCGGGAATCAGCCCCAGCATTTT.

This clone has a handful of counts. The chain has TRBV4-1 and TRBJ2-2; a possible D gene is TRBD2 (6 bases). V was cut by 3 bases and J by 5 bases, with 7 bases left in between. The CDR3 runs 13 residues. Germline CDR1 reads MGHRA; CDR2 reads YSYEKL. The DNA of the CDR3 is TGCGCCAGCAGCCACGGGACTACCGGGGAGCTGTTTTTT. This encodes CASSHGTTGELFF.

This chain connects TRBV10-3 to TRBJ2-3, with 7 bases lining up with TRBD1. The junction had 4 bases not matched to a gene; V was cut back by 4 bases and J by 0 bases. The CDR3 has 15 residues. Germline-derived CDR1 and CDR2 are ENHRY and SYGVKD. The CDR3 region is CAISGGQSSTDTQYF. The CDR3 coding sequence is TGTGCCATCAGTGGGGGACAGAGTAGCACAGATACGCAGTATTTT.

For the CDR3, the DNA is TGTGCCAGCAGTTACAGCCTCCATGGCGAGCAGTACTTC. Translation: CASSYSLHGEQYF. The chain is built from TRBV6-5 and TRBJ2-7; unclear D gene. Trimming removed 2 bases from V and 6 bases from J, with 11 bases in between. The CDR3 is 13 residues long. Germline V gene lookup returns CDR1 MNHEY and CDR2 SVGAGI.

This sequence joins TRBV23-1 and TRBJ1-5, with D unclear. TRBV23-1 is known as an ORF, though its function is uncertain. The CDR3 has 17 residues. The ends were cut back, 2 bases at V and 7 bases at J, with 21 bases in the middle. CDR3 nucleotides: TGCGCCAGCAGTCAAGCAAAAATGGTGGCAGGCGGGCAGCCCCAGCATTTT. This translates into CASSQAKMVAGGQPQHF.

The rearrangement links TRBV7-2 to TRBJ2-1; 11 bases match TRBD2. Trimming at V came to 8 bases and at J to 7 bases, leaving 10 bases not matched to a gene. Germline CDR1 is SGHTA and CDR2 is FQGNSA. This CDR3 region has 15 residues. CDR3 loop: CASPVAGGPRNEQFF. DNA of the CDR3: TGTGCCAGCCCTGTAGCGGGGGGGCCCCGGAATGAGCAGTTCTTC.

V usage is TRBV12-3 or TRBV12-4 and J usage is TRBJ1-1; no definite D call. The V and J ends lost 3 bases and 1 base respectively, with 6 bases between them. The CDR3 covers 13 residues. In DNA form, the CDR3 reads TGTGCCAGCAGTTTTCCGGGGAACACTGAAGCTTTCTTT. This translates into CASSFPGNTEAFF.

This rearrangement joins TRBV24-1 to TRBJ2-5; 7 bases align to TRBD2. This CDR3 spans 15 amino acids. Germline V CDR1 and CDR2: KGHDR, SFDVKD. The V and J ends lost 0 bases and 5 bases, in that order; junction bases with no gene match: 5. CDR3 bases: TGTGCCACCAGTGATTTGCGGGCCGGGAGGGAGACCCAGTACTTC. It translates to CATSDLRAGRETQYF.

V and J are TRBV19 and TRBJ2-1; 11 nucleotides match TRBD2. V trimming: 5 bases; J trimming: 6 bases; junction bases outside the gene matches: 9. The germline V gene has CDR1 LNHDA and CDR2 SQIVND (reference sequence). The CDR3 consists of 16 residues. The CDR3 region is CASSAALAGGSNEQFF. The CDR3 nucleotides read TGTGCCAGTAGTGCAGCCCTAGCGGGGGGCTCCAATGAGCAGTTCTTC.

The chain couples TRBV2 to TRBJ2-3; 11 bases agree with TRBD2. Trimming at V came to 3 bases and at J to 5 bases, leaving 10 bases not matched to a gene. Germline lookup yields CDR1 SNHLY and CDR2 FYNNEI. CDR3 size: 17 residues. The CDR3 DNA reads as TGTGCCAGCAGTGACCTCGGCCTAGCGGGAGGAGAAGATACGCAGTATTTT. As protein: CASSDLGLAGGEDTQYF.

The V gene is TRBV7-8, the J gene TRBJ2-1, with 9 bases aligning to TRBD1. Germline CDR1 SGHVS, CDR2 FQNEAQ. The CDR3 spans 16 residues. Unmatched junction bases numbered 7, after V lost 7 bases and J lost 0 bases. The CDR3 spells CASTPTGGSSYNEQFF. The CDR3 nucleotides are TGTGCCAGCACCCCGACAGGGGGAAGCTCCTACAATGAGCAGTTCTTC.

V and J are TRBV7-2 and TRBJ2-1, with 10 bases identical to TRBD2. J was trimmed by 9 bases and V by 5 bases; bases with no gene match: 4. The germline CDR1 and CDR2 sequences are SGHTA and FQGNSA. The CDR3 runs 13 residues. The chain's CDR3 is CASSPRTSGEQFF. The DNA for the CDR3 is TGTGCCAGCAGCCCTCGGACTAGCGGTGAGCAGTTCTTC. Full variable domain (remainder filled in from reference TRBV7-2 and TRBJ2-1): GAGVSQSPSNKVTEKGKDVELRCDPISGHTALYWYRQSLGQGLEFLIYFQGNSAPDKSGLPSDRFSAERTGGSVSTLTIQRTQQEDSAVYLCASSPRTSGEQFFGPGTRLTVL.